The clone carrying this T cell receptor (beta chain) has at least ten counts. The data belong to a study of blood T cells in healthy people across ages. Sample-barcoded 5' priming and a J-beta primer mix drove a second PCR of roughly 6 to 12 cycles. TCRdb re-analysed the 5' RACE reads in MiXCR, keeping a single row per CDR3 protein. Among around 670,000 distinct CDR3 sequences, approximately 30% were seen once, and the ten largest hold 15% to 19%. CDR1 SNHLY and CDR2 FYNNEI come from the germline V gene. The CDR3 is made up of 14 amino acids. The V gene lost 6 bases and the J gene lost 1 base, with 11 bases spanning the gap.

The sequenced material came from blood. This clonotype was obtained from a woman of 80 years or more in good health. The gene calls are TRBV2 and TRBJ2-3, with D hard to call. The CDR3 DNA reads TGTGCCAGCAGGGAGACACGCGGCACAGATACGCAGTATTTT. Its protein is CASRETRGTDTQYF.